The rows below give T cell receptor beta chains drawn from one sample of a study of blood T cells in healthy people across ages. TCRdb reprocessed the 5' RACE reads via MiXCR and lists one record per CDR3 protein. The repertoire holds about a million distinct CDR3 sequences, roughly two fifths seen once, with around 13% in the top ten. Sequenced sample: blood. The receptors were gathered from a man aged 18 to 29 in good health. CDR3s include the opening cysteine and the closing phenylalanine or tryptophan. A D gene is named only where the DNA matches it firmly. Clone size is shown for a subset of rows, as once, few, many or a class of expanded clone.

j_gene | abundance | d_gene | v_gene | CDR3aa | CDR3nt
TRBJ1-2 | NA | NA | TRBV12-3/TRBV12-4 | CASSFRRVAGYTF | TGTGCCAGCAGTTTTCGTCGGGTGGCTGGCTACACCTTC
TRBJ2-7 | NA | NA | TRBV10-3 | CAIRGQSYEQYF | TGTGCCATCAGAGGACAGTCCTACGAGCAGTACTTC
TRBJ1-2 | few | NA | TRBV4-1 | CASSQDRARSYGGYTF | TGCGCCAGCAGCCAAGATAGGGCACGGTCCTATGGGGGCTACACCTTC
TRBJ1-4 | few | NA | TRBV28 | CASRLRDPKGEKLFF | TGTGCCAGCAGGCTCCGGGATCCAAAGGGGGAAAAACTGTTTTTT
TRBJ2-1 | few | TRBD2 | TRBV9 | CASSVDPSGYNEQFF | TGTGCCAGCAGCGTAGATCCTAGCGGATACAATGAGCAGTTCTTC
TRBJ2-1 | few | NA | TRBV29-1 | CSVEVPERGAHNEQFF | TGCAGCGTTGAAGTCCCGGAAAGGGGGGCCCACAATGAGCAGTTCTTC
TRBJ2-3 | NA | TRBD2 | TRBV20-1 | CSASFSRGGTDTQYF | TGCAGTGCCTCATTCTCGCGGGGGGGCACAGATACGCAGTATTTT
TRBJ2-5 | few | TRBD2 | TRBV3-1 | CASSQTSGGKETQYF | TGTGCCAGCAGCCAAACTAGCGGGGGAAAAGAGACCCAGTACTTC
TRBJ1-1 | NA | NA | TRBV6-5 | CVTKSPRPNTEAFF | TGTGTTACAAAAAGCCCACGGCCGAACACTGAAGCTTTCTTT
TRBJ1-1 | NA | NA | TRBV12-3/TRBV12-4 | CASTQVDTEAFF | TGTGCCAGCACGCAGGTCGACACTGAAGCTTTCTTT
TRBJ1-5 | NA | NA | TRBV7-8 | CASSPWVSAISNQPQHF | TGTGCCAGCAGCCCCTGGGTCTCTGCGATTAGCAATCAGCCCCAGCATTTT
TRBJ1-4 | NA | NA | TRBV28 | CASSARSNGGINEKLFF | TGTGCCAGCAGTGCAAGGAGTAATGGGGGAATTAATGAAAAACTGTTTTTT
TRBJ2-1 | few | TRBD1 | TRBV9 | CASSVESGGGNEQFF | TGTGCCAGCAGCGTAGAGTCAGGGGGTGGCAATGAGCAGTTCTTC
TRBJ2-3 | NA | TRBD2 | TRBV7-2 | CASSLAGTSGDNTDTQYF | TGTGCCAGCAGCTTAGCTGGGACTAGCGGGGATAACACAGATACGCAGTATTTT
TRBJ2-5 | NA | NA | TRBV2 | CASSEYSLETQYF | TGTGCCAGCAGTGAATATAGCTTGGAGACCCAGTACTTC
TRBJ2-1 | few | NA | TRBV27 | CASSIRDGNNEQFF | TGTGCCAGCAGCATCAGGGACGGGAACAATGAGCAGTTCTTC
TRBJ2-1 | NA | TRBD2 | TRBV4-2 | CASSQNPQRGEYNEQFF | TGTGCCAGCAGCCAAAACCCACAGCGGGGGGAGTACAATGAGCAGTTCTTC
TRBJ1-4 | NA | TRBD1 | TRBV15 | CATSRPQGMGEKLFF | TGTGCCACCAGCAGGCCACAGGGGATGGGTGAAAAACTGTTTTTT
TRBJ2-7 | few | NA | TRBV4-1 | CASSQDTDTYNEQYF | TGCGCCAGCAGCCAAGATACAGATACCTACAATGAGCAGTACTTC
TRBJ1-6 | many | NA | TRBV10-3 | CAISEGGDRNSPLHF | TGTGCCATCAGTGAGGGTGGGGATCGAAATTCACCCCTCCACTTT
TRBJ2-1 | NA | NA | TRBV5-1 | CASSLSHPTRGNEQFF | TGCGCCAGCAGCTTGTCCCACCCTACCCGGGGGAATGAGCAGTTCTTC
TRBJ2-2 | NA | NA | TRBV9 | CASRDGDTGELFF | TGTGCCAGCAGAGATGGGGACACCGGGGAGCTGTTTTTT